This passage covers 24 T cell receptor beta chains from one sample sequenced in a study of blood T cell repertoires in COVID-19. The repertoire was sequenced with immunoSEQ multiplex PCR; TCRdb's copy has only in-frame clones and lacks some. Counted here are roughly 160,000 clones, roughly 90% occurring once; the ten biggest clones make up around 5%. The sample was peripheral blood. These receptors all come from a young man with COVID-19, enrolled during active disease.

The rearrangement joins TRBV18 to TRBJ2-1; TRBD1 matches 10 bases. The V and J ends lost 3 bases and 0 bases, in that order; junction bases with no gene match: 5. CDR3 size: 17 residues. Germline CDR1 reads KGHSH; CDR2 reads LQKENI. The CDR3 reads CASSPGQGGSSYNEQFF. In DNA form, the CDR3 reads TGTGCCAGCTCACCTGGACAGGGGGGGAGCTCCTACAATGAGCAGTTCTTC.

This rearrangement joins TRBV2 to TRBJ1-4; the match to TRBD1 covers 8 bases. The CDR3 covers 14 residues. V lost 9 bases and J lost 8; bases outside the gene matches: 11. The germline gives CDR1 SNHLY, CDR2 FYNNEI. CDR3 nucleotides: TGTGCCAGTCTAGGACAGGGAGAATGGGAAAAACTGTTTTTT. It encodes CASLGQGEWEKLFF.

This chain's CDR3 is CASSHGTSGRKDEQFF. As DNA, the CDR3 is TGTGCCAGCAGCCACGGGACTAGCGGGAGGAAGGATGAGCAGTTCTTC. This chain uses TRBV7-2 with TRBJ2-1, with TRBD2 matching 15 bases. This CDR3 is built from 16 residues. The germline CDR1 and CDR2 sequences are SGHTA and FQGNSA. Trimming removed 5 bases from V and 8 bases from J; junction bases left unmatched: 7.

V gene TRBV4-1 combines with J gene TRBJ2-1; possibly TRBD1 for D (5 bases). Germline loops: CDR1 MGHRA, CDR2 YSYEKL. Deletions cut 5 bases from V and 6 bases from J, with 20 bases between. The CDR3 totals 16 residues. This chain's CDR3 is CASSYAGLPKGNEQFF. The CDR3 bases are TGCGCCAGCAGCTACGCAGGGCTCCCAAAGGGCAATGAGCAGTTCTTC.

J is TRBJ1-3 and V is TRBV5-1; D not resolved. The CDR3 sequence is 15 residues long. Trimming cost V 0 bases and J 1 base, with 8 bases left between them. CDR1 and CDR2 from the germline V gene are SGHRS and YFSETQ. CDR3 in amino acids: CASSLDLSSGNTIYF. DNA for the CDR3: TGCGCCAGCAGCTTGGATTTGTCATCTGGAAACACCATATATTTT.

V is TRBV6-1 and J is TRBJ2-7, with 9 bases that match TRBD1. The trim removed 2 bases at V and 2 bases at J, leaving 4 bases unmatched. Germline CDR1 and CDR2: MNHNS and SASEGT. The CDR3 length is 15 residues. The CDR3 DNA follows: TGTGCCAGCAGTGAATGGGGACAGGGACCCTACGAGCAGTACTTC. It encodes CASSEWGQGPYEQYF.

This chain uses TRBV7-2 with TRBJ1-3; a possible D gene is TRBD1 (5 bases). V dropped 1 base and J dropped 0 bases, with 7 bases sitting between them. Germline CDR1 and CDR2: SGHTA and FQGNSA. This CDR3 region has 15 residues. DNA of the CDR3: TGTGCCAGCAGCTTAGGCAGGGCCTCTGGAAACACCATATATTTT. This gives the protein CASSLGRASGNTIYF.

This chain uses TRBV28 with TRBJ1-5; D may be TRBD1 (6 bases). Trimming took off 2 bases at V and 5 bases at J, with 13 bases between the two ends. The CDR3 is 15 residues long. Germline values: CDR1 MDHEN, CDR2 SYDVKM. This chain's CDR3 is CASSLRAGGDQPQHF. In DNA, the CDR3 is TGTGCCAGCAGTTTACGAGCGGGGGGCGATCAGCCCCAGCATTTT.

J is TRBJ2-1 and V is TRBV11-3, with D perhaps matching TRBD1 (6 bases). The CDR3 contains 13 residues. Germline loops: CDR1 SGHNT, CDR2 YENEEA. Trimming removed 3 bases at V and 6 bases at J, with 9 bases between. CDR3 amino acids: CASSFGQFNEQFF. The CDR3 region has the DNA TGTGCCAGCAGCTTCGGACAGTTCAATGAGCAGTTCTTC.

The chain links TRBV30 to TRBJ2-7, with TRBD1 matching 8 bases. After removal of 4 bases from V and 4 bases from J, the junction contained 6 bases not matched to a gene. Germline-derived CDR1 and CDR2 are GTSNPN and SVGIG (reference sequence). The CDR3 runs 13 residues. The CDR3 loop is CAWTPDREYEQYF. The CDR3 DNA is TGTGCCTGGACCCCGGACAGGGAATACGAGCAGTACTTC.

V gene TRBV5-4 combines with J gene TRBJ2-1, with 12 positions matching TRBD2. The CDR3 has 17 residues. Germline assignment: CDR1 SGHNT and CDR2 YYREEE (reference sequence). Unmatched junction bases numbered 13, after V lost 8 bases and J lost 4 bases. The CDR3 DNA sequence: TGTGCCAGTACAGGCTGGACTAGCGGGGTCACTTACAATGAGCAGTTCTTC. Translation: CASTGWTSGVTYNEQFF.

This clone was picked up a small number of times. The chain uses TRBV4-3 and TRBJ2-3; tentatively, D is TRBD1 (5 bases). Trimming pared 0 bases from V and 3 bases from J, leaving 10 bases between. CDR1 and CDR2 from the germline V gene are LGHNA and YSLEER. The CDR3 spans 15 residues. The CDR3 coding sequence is TGCGCCAGCAGCCAAGATATCGCAGGGACAGATACGCAGTATTTT. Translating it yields CASSQDIAGTDTQYF.

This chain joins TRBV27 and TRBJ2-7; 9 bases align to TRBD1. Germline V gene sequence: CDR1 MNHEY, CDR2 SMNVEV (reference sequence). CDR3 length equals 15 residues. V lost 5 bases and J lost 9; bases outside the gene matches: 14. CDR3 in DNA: TGTGCCAGCAGTCCGAACAGGGGGCCCGCTGGCGGGCAGTACTTC. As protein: CASSPNRGPAGGQYF.

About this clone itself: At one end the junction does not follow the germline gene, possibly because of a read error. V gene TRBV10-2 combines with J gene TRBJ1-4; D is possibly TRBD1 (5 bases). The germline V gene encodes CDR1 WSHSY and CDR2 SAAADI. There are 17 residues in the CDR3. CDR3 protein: CASSESRGGATNEKLLF. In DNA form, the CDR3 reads TGCGCCAGCAGTGAGTCGCGGGGGGGAGCAACTAATGAAAAACTGCTTTTT.

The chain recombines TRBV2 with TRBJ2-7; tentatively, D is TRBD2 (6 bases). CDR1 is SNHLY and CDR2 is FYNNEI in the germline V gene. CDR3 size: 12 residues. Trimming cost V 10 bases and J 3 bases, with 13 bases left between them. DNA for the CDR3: TGTGCCATCTTAGCGGCAGACTACGAGCAGTACTTC. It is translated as CAILAADYEQYF.

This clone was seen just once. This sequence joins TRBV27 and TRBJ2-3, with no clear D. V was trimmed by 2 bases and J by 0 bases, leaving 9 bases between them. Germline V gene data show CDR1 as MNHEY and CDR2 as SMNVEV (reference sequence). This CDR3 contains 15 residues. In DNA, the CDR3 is TGTGCCAGCAGTTTACTTCTAACCAGCACAGATACGCAGTATTTT. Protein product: CASSLLLTSTDTQYF.

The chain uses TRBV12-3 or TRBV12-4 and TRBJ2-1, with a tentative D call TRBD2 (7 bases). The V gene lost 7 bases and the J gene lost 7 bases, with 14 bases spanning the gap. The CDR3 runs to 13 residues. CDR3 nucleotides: TGTGCCAGCACCCTAGGGGGGGGAAATGAGCAGTTCTTC. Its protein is CASTLGGGNEQFF.

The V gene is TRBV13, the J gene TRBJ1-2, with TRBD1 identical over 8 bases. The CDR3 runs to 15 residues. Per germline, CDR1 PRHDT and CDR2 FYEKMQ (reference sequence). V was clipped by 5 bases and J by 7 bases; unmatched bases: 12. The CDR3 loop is CASSQPGQELGGYTF. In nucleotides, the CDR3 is TGTGCCAGCAGCCAACCGGGACAGGAACTTGGTGGCTACACCTTC. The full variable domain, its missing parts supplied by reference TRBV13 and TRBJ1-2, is AAGVIQSPRHLIKEKRETATLKCYPIPRHDTVYWYQQGPGQDPQFLISFYEKMQSDKGSIPDRFSAQQFSDYHSELNMSSLELGDSALYFCASSQPGQELGGYTFGSGTRLTVV.

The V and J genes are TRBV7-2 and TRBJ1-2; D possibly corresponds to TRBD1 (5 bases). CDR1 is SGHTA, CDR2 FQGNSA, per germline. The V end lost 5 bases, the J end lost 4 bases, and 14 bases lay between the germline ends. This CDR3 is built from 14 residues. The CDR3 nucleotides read TGTGCCAGCAGCCCACCGACAGTGAGCTATGGCTACACCTTC. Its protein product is CASSPPTVSYGYTF.

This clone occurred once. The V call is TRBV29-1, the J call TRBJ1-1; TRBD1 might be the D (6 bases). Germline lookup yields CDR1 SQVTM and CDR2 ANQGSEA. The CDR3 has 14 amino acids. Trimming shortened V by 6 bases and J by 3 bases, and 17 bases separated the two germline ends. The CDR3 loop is CSVELWGGYTEAFF. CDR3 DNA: TGCAGCGTCGAACTATGGGGGGGCTACACTGAAGCTTTCTTT. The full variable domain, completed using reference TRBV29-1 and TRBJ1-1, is SAVISQKPSRDICQRGTSLTIQCQVDSQVTMMFWYRQQPGQSLTLIATANQGSEATYESGFVIDKFPISRPNLTFSTLTVSNMSPEDSSIYLCSVELWGGYTEAFFGQGTRLTVV.

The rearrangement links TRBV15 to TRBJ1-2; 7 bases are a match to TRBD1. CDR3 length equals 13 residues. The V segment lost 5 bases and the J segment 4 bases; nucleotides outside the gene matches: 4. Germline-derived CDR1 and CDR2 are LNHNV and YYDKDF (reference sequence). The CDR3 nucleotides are TGTGCCACCAGCCCTGACAGGGTCTATGGCTACACCTTC. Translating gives CATSPDRVYGYTF.

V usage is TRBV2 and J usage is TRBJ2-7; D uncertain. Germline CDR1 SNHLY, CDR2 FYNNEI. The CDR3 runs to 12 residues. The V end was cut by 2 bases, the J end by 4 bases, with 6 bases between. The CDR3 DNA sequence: TGTGCCAGCAGTGAATTCCTGTACGAGCAGTACTTC. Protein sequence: CASSEFLYEQYF. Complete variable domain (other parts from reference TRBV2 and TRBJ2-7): EPEVTQTPSHQVTQMGQEVILRCVPISNHLYFYWYRQILGQKVEFLVSFYNNEISEKSEIFDDQFSVERPDGSNFTLKIRSTKLEDSAMYFCASSEFLYEQYFGPGTRLTVT.

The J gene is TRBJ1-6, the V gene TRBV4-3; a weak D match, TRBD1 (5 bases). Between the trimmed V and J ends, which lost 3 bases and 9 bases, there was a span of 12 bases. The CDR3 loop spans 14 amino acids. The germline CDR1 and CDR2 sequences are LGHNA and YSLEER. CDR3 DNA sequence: TGCGCCAGCAGCCACATAGAGGACACTTCACCCCTCCACTTT. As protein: CASSHIEDTSPLHF.

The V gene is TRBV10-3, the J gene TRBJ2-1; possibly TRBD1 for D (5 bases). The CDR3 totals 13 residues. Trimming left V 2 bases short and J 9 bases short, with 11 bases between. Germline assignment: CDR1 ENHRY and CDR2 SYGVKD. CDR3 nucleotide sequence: TGTGCCATCAGTGAGCCCCAGGGCAGTGAGCAGTTCTTC. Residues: CAISEPQGSEQFF.